What follows are 10 T cell receptor beta chains derived from one specimen sequenced in a study of cytomegalovirus exposure and HLA in healthy donors. In the PCR, 60 Vbeta and 13 Jbeta primers were used. Method: immunoSEQ multiplex PCR; TCRdb's copy keeps in-frame clones and lacks some. The profile shows some 120,000 clones, around three quarters of them singletons. The sequencing input was PBMCs. These receptors were taken from a man aged 40-49 years in good health and CMV-seronegative.

The CDR3 protein is CSATYSYEQYF. In DNA, the CDR3 is TGCAGTGCTACCTATTCTTACGAGCAGTACTTC. The chain links TRBV20-1 to TRBJ2-7; no clear D. With 4 bases removed from V and 4 bases from J, the gap between germline ends came to 8 bases. The CDR3 length is 11 residues. Germline assignment: CDR1 DFQATT and CDR2 SNEGSKA (reference sequence).

This clone appeared once. The J gene is TRBJ2-7, the V gene TRBV5-6; D may be TRBD2 (6 bases). The length of the CDR3 is 13 residues. The germline gives CDR1 SGHDT, CDR2 YYEEEE. V lost 1 base and J 6 bases, leaving 11 bases between the germline ends. The CDR3 DNA sequence: TGTGCCAGCAGCTTGAGGAGGGCCGGCGAGCAGTACTTC. Translating gives CASSLRRAGEQYF.

V and J are TRBV9 and TRBJ2-3, with TRBD1 matching over 8 bases. CDR1 and CDR2 (germline): SGDLS, YYNGEE. With V trimmed by 2 bases and J by 8 bases, 4 bases remained unmatched. The CDR3 length is 13 residues. The chain's CDR3 is CASSVEQGVTQYF. CDR3 sequence (DNA): TGTGCCAGCAGCGTGGAACAGGGGGTTACGCAGTATTTT.

This clone has more than one count but fewer than ten. The gene calls are TRBV9 and TRBJ2-3; 10 bases are shared with TRBD1. CDR3 length: 17 residues. V lost 0 bases and J lost 2; bases outside the gene matches: 6. The V gene's germline CDR1 is SGDLS and CDR2 YYNGEE. The CDR3 protein is CASSVESGQGYTDTQYF. The DNA of the CDR3 is TGTGCCAGCAGCGTAGAATCGGGACAGGGGTACACAGATACGCAGTATTTT.

The chain has TRBV28 and TRBJ1-1; 8 nucleotides line up with TRBD1. The CDR3 is 14 residues long. Germline CDR1 MDHEN, CDR2 SYDVKM. After removal of 3 bases from V and 4 bases from J, the junction contained 4 bases not matched to a gene. CDR3 protein: CASSFPDRATEAFF. As DNA, the CDR3 is TGTGCCAGCAGTTTCCCGGACAGGGCCACTGAAGCTTTCTTT. The full variable domain, with the rest looked up from reference TRBV28 and TRBJ1-1, is DVKVTQSSRYLVKRTGEKVFLECVQDMDHENMFWYRQDPGLGLRLIYFSYDVKMKEKGDIPEGYSVSREKKERFSLILESASTNQTSMYLCASSFPDRATEAFFGQGTRLTVV.

The CDR3: CASSFQYTQYF. In DNA, the CDR3 is TGTGCCAGCAGCTTTCAATATACGCAGTATTTT. V and J are TRBV5-6 and TRBJ2-3; no firm D call. Germline V gives CDR1 SGHDT, CDR2 YYEEEE. This CDR3 is built from 11 residues. V was shortened by 2 bases and J by 7 bases, with 5 bases between the two germline ends.

V is TRBV19 and J is TRBJ1-2; D is uncertain. Germline CDR1 reads LNHDA; CDR2 reads SQIVND (reference sequence). Deletions cut 3 bases from V and 4 bases from J, with 15 bases between. CDR3 length: 15 amino acids. CDR3 nucleotides: TGTGCCAGTAGTATGGGTTTCGGGGATTCCTATGGCTACACCTTC. Residues: CASSMGFGDSYGYTF.

The chain carries TRBV6-6 and TRBJ1-2; D is unresolved. There are 11 residues in the CDR3. Germline V gene data show CDR1 as MNHNY and CDR2 as SVGAGI (reference sequence). V was cut by 7 bases and J by 2 bases, with 5 bases left in between. The CDR3: CASTVNYGYTF. CDR3 nucleotides: TGTGCCAGCACCGTCAACTATGGCTACACCTTC.

The rearrangement links TRBV11-2 to TRBJ1-1, with no clear D. V was cut by 2 bases and J by 0 bases, with 13 bases left in between. Germline CDR1 SGHAT, CDR2 FQNNGV. The CDR3 is 16 amino acids. CDR3: CASSLIPSGMNTEAFF. Written as DNA, the CDR3 is TGTGCCAGCAGCTTAATCCCCTCCGGGATGAACACTGAAGCTTTCTTT.

V gene TRBV5-1 combines with J gene TRBJ1-2; 8 positions agree with TRBD1. This CDR3 region has 17 residues. The junction had 14 bases not matched to a gene; V was cut back by 2 bases and J by 5 bases. CDR1 is SGHRS, CDR2 YFSETQ, per germline. CDR3 DNA: TGCGCCAGCAGCTTACAGGGGGGGGACAGCTACGTTTATGGCTACACCTTC. It codes for CASSLQGGDSYVYGYTF.